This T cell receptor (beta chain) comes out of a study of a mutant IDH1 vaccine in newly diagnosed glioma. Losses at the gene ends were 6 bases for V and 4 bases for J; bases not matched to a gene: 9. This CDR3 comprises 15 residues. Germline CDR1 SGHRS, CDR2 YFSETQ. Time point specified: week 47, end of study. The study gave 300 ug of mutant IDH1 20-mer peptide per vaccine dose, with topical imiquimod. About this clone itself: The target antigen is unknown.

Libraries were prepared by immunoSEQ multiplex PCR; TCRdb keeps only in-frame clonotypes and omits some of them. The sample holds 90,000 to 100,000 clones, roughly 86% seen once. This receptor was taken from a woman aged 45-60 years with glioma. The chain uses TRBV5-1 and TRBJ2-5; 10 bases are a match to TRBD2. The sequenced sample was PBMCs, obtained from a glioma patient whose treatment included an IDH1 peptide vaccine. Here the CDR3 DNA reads TGCGCCAGCACTGCCGGCCTAGCGGGAGTAGAGACCCAGTACTTC. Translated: CASTAGLAGVETQYF.